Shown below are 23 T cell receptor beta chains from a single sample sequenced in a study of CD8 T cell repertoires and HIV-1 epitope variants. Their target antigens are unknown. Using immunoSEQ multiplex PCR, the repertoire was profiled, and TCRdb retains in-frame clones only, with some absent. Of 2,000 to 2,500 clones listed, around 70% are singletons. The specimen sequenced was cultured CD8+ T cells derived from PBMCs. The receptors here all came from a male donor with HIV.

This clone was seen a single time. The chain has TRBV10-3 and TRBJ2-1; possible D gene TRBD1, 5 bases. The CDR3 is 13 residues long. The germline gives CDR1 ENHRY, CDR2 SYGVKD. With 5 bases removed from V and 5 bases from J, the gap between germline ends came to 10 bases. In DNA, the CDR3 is TGTGCCATCAGTCAAACAGGAGACAATGAGCAGTTCTTC. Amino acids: CAISQTGDNEQFF.

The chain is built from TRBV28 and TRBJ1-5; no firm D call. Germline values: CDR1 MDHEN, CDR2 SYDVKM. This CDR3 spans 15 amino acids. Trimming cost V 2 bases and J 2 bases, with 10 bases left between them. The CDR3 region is CASSLRSFGNQPQHF. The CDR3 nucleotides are TGTGCCAGCAGTTTACGGAGCTTCGGCAATCAGCCCCAGCATTTT.

The CDR3 is CASSFFGTSYNEQFF. The CDR3 coding sequence is TGTGCCAGCAGTTTCTTTGGGACTTCATACAATGAGCAGTTCTTC. The rearrangement joins TRBV28 to TRBJ2-1; D may be TRBD2 (6 bases). The CDR3 sequence is 15 residues long. V was trimmed by 3 bases and J by 4 bases, leaving 13 bases between them. Looked up from germline, CDR1 is MDHEN and CDR2 is SYDVKM.

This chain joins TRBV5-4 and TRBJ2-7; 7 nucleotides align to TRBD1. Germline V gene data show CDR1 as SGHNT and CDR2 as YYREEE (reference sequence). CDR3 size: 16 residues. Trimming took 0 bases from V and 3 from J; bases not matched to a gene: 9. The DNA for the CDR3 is TGTGCCAGCAGCTTGGAAGCGGCAGGGGGAATCTACGAGCAGTACTTC. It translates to CASSLEAAGGIYEQYF.

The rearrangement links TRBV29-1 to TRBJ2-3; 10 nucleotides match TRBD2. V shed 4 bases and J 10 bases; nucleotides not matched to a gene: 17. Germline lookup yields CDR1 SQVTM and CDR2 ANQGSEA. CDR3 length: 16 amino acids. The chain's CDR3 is CSVVHPSGRRVWSQYF. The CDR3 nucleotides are TGCAGCGTTGTTCACCCTAGCGGGAGAAGGGTCTGGTCGCAGTATTTT.

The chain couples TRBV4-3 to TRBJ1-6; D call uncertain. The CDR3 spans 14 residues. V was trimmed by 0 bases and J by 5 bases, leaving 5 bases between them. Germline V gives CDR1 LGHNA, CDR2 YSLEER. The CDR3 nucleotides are TGCGCCAGCAGCCAAGATGTAAATAATTCACCCCTCCACTTT. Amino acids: CASSQDVNNSPLHF.

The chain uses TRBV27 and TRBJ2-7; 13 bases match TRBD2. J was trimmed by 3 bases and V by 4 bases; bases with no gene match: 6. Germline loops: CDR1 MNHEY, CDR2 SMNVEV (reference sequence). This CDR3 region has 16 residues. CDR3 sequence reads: CASSSPTSGRFYEQYF. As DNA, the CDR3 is TGTGCCAGCAGTTCCCCGACTAGCGGGAGGTTCTACGAGCAGTACTTC.

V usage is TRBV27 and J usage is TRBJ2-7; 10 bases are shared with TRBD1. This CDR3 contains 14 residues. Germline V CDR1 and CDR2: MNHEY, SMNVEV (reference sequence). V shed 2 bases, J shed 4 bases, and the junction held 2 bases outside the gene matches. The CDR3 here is CASSLRDRGYEQYF. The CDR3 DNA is TGTGCCAGCAGTTTAAGGGACAGGGGATACGAGCAGTACTTC.

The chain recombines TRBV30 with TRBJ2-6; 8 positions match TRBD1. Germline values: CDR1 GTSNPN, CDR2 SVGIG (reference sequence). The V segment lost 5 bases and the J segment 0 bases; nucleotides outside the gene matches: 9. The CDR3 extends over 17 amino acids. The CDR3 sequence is CAWSAGQGSSGANVLTF. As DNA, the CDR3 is TGTGCCTGGTCAGCAGGACAGGGAAGCTCTGGGGCCAACGTCCTGACTTTC.

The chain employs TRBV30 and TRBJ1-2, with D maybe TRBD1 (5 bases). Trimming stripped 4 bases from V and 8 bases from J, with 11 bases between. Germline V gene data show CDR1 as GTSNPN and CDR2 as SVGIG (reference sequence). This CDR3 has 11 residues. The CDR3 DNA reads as TGTGCCTGGATAAGTAGGGGAGGCTACACCTTC. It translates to CAWISRGGYTF. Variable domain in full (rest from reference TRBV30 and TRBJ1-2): SQTIHQWPATLVQPVGSPLSLECTVEGTSNPNLYWYRQAAGRGLQLLFYSVGIGQISSEVPQNLSASRPQDRQFILSSKKLLLSDSGFYLCAWISRGGYTFGSGTRLTVV.

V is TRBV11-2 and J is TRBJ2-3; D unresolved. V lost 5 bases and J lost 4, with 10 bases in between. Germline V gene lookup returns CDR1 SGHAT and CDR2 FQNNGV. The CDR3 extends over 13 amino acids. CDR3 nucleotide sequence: TGTGCCAGCAGCCGACCAGAGGCAGATACGCAGTATTTT. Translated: CASSRPEADTQYF.

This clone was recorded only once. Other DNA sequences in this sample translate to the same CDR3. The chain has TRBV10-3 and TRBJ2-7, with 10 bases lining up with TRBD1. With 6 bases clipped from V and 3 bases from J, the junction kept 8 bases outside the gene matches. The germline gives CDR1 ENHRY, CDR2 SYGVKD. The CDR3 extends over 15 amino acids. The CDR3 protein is CAIRSAGQGHYEQYF. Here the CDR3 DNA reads TGTGCCATCAGATCGGCGGGACAGGGGCACTACGAGCAGTACTTC.

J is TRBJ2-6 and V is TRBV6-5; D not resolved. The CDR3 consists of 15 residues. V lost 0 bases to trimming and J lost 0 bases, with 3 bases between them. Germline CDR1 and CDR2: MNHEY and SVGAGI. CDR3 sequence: CASSYSFSGANVLTF. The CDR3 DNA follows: TGTGCCAGCAGTTACTCCTTCTCTGGGGCCAACGTCCTGACTTTC.

The CDR3 here is CASSPSGQGINTGELFF. As DNA, the CDR3 is TGTGCCAGCAGCCCATCGGGACAGGGAATCAACACCGGGGAGCTGTTTTTT. The V call is TRBV7-8, the J call TRBJ2-2, with TRBD1 matching over 9 bases. V lost 5 bases to trimming and J lost 2 bases; unmatched junction nucleotides: 9. The CDR3 sequence is 17 residues long. The germline V gene encodes CDR1 SGHVS and CDR2 FQNEAQ.

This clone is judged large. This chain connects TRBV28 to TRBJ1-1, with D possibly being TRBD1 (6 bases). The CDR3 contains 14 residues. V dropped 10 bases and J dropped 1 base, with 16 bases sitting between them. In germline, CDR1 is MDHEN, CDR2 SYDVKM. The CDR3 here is CATFPTGSNTEAFF. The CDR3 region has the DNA TGTGCCACCTTTCCGACAGGCTCGAACACTGAAGCTTTCTTT. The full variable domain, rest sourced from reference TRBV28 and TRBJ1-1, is DVKVTQSSRYLVKRTGEKVFLECVQDMDHENMFWYRQDPGLGLRLIYFSYDVKMKEKGDIPEGYSVSREKKERFSLILESASTNQTSMYLCATFPTGSNTEAFFGQGTRLTVV.

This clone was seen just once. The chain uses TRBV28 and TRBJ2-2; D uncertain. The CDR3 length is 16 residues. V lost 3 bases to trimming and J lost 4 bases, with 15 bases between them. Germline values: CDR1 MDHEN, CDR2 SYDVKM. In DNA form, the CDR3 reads TGTGCCAGCAGTTTTCTAAAGCAGGACCGCACCGGGGAGCTGTTTTTT. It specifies CASSFLKQDRTGELFF.

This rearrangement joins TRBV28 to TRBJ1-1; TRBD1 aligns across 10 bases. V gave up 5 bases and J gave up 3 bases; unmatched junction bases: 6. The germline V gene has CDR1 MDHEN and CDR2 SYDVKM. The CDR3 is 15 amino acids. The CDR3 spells CASSPIGQGDTEAFF. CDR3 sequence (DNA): TGTGCCAGCAGTCCGATAGGACAGGGGGACACTGAAGCTTTCTTT.

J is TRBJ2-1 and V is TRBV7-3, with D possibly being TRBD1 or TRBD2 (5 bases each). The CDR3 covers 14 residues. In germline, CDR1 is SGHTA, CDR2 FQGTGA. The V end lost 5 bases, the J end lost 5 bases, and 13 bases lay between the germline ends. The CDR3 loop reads CASSHEGSNNEQFF. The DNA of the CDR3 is TGTGCCAGCAGCCATGAGGGGTCCAACAATGAGCAGTTCTTC.

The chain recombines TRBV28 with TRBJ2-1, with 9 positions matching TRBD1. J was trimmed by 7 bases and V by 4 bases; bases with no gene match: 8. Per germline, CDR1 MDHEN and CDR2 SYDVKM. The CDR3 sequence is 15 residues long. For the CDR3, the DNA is TGTGCCAGCAGTTCGGGACAGGGAGGAAGTAATGAGCAGTTCTTC. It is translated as CASSSGQGGSNEQFF.

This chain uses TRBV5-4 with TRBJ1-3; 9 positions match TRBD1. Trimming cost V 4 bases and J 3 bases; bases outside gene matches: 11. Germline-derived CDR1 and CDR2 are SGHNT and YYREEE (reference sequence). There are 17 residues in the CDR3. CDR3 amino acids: CASSALDRGVGGNTIYF. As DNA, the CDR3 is TGTGCCAGCAGCGCGCTGGACAGGGGAGTCGGTGGAAACACCATATATTTT.

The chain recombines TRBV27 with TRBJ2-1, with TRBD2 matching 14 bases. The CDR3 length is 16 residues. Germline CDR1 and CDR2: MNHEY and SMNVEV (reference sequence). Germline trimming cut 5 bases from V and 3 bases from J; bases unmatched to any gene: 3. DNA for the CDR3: TGTGCCAGCAGTCCAGGACTAGCGGGAGGCTACAATGAGCAGTTCTTC. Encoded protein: CASSPGLAGGYNEQFF.

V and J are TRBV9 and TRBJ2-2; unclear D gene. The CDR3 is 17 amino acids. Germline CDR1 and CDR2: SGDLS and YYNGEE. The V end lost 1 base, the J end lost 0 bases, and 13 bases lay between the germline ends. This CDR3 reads CASSVPQSESNTGELFF. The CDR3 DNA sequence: TGTGCCAGCAGCGTACCCCAGTCGGAGTCGAACACCGGGGAGCTGTTTTTT.

This chain's CDR3 is CASSFGTGELFF. The CDR3, as DNA: TGTGCCAGCAGTTTCGGCACCGGGGAGCTGTTTTTT. The chain recombines TRBV27 with TRBJ2-2, with D hard to call. The length of the CDR3 is 12 residues. CDR1 is MNHEY and CDR2 is SMNVEV in the germline V gene (reference sequence). V gave up 3 bases and J gave up 4 bases, with 3 bases separating them.